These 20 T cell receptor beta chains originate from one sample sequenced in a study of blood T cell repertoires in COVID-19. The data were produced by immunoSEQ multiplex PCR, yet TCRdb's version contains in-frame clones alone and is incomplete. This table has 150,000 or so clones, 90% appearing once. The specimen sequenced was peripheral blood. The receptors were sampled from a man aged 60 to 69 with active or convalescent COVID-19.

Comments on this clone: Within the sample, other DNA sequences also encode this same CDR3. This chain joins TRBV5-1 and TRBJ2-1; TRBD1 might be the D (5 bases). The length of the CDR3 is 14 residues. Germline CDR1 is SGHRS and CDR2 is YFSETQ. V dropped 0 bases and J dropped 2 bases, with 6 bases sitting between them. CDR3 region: CASSLGQTYNEQFF. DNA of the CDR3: TGCGCCAGCAGCTTGGGACAGACCTACAATGAGCAGTTCTTC.

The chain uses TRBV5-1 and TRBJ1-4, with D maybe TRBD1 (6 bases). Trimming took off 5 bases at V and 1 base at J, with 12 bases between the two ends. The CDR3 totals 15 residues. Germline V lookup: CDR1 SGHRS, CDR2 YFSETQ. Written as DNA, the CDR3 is TGCGCCAGCAGACCTTTACAGGGAACTAATGAAAAACTGTTTTTT. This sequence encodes CASRPLQGTNEKLFF. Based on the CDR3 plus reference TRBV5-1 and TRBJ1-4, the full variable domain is KAGVTQTPRYLIKTRGQQVTLSCSPISGHRSVSWYQQTPGQGLQFLFEYFSETQRNKGNFPGRFSGRQFSNSRSEMNVSTLELGDSALYLCASRPLQGTNEKLFFGSGTQLSVL.

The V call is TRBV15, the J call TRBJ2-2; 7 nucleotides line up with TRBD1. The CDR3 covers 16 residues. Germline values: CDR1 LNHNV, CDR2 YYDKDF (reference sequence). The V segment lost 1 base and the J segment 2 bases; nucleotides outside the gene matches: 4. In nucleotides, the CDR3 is TGTGCCACCAGCAGAGGAGGGGGCCTTAACACCGGGGAGCTGTTTTTT. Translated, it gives CATSRGGGLNTGELFF. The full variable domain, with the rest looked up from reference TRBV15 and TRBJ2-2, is DAMVIQNPRYQVTQFGKPVTLSCSQTLNHNVMYWYQQKSSQAPKLLFHYYDKDFNNEADTPDNFQSRRPNTSFCFLDIRSPGLGDTAMYLCATSRGGGLNTGELFFGEGSRLTVL.

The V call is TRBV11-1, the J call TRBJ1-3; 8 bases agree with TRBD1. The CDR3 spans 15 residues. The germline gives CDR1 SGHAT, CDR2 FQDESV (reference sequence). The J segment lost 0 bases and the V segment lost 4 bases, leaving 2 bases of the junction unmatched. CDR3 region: CASSSGQGSGNTIYF. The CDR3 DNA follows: TGTGCCAGCAGCTCCGGACAGGGCTCTGGAAACACCATATATTTT.

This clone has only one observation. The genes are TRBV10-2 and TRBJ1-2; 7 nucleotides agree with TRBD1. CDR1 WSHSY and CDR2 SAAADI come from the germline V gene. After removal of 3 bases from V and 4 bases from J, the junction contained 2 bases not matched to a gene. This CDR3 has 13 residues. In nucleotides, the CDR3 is TGCGCCAGCAGTGACGGGACAGTCTATGGCTACACCTTC. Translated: CASSDGTVYGYTF.

The CDR3 reads CATSREQGSYGYTF. The CDR3 nucleotides read TGTGCCACCAGCAGGGAACAGGGTTCCTATGGCTACACCTTC. The V and J genes are TRBV15 and TRBJ1-2; TRBD1 is a possible D gene (6 bases). In germline, CDR1 is LNHNV, CDR2 YYDKDF (reference sequence). This CDR3 is 14 amino acids long. Trimming removed 3 bases from V and 4 bases from J, with 12 bases in between.

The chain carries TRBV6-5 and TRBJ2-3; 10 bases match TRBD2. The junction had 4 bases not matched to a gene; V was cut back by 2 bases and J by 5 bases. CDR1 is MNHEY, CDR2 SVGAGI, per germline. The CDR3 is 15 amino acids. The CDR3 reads CASSYEGLAKDTQYF. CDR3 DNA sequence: TGTGCCAGCAGTTACGAGGGACTAGCGAAAGATACGCAGTATTTT.

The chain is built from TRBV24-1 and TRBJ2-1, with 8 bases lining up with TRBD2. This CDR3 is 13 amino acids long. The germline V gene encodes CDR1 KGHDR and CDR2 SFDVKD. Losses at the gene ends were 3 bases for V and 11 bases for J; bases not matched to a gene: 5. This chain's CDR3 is CATSDAGTSQQFF. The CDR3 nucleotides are TGTGCCACCAGTGATGCCGGGACTAGTCAGCAGTTCTTC.

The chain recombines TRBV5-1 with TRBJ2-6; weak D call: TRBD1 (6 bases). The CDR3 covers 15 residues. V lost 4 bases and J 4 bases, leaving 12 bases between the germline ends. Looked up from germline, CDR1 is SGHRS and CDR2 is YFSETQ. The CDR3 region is CASSPGTTGANVLTF. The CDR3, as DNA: TGCGCCAGCAGCCCTGGGACAACCGGGGCCAACGTCCTGACTTTC.

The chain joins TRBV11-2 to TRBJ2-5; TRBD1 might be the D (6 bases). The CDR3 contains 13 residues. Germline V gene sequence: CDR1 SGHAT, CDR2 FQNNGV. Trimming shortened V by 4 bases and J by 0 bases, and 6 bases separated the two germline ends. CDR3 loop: CASSWTDQETQYF. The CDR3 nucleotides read TGTGCCAGCAGCTGGACAGACCAAGAGACCCAGTACTTC. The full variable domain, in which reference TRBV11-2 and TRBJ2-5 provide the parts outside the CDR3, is EAGVAQSPRYKIIEKRQSVAFWCNPISGHATLYWYQQILGQGPKLLIQFQNNGVVDDSQLPKDRFSAERLKGVDSTLKIQPAKLEDSAVYLCASSWTDQETQYFGPGTRLLVL.

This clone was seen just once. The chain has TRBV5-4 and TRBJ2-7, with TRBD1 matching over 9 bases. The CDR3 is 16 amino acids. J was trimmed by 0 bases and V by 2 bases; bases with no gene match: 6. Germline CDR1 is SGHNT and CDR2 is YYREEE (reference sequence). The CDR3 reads CASSFGQGSLSYEQYF. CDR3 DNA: TGTGCCAGCAGCTTCGGACAGGGGAGCCTCTCCTACGAGCAGTACTTC.

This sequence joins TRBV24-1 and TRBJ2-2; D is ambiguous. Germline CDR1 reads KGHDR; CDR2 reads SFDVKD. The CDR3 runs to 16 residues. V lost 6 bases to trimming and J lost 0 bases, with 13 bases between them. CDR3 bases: TGTGCCACCAGTCCCACTTGGAGCGCGAACACCGGGGAGCTGTTTTTT. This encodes CATSPTWSANTGELFF.

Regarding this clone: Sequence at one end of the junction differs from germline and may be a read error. The CDR3 here is CTSSLNSGTGHSGNTIYF. In nucleotides, the CDR3 is TGTACCAGCTCACTCAACTCCGGGACAGGGCACTCTGGAAACACCATATATTTT. The chain joins TRBV18 to TRBJ1-3, with TRBD1 matching 9 bases. Germline V gene lookup returns CDR1 KGHSH and CDR2 LQKENI. CDR3 size: 18 residues.

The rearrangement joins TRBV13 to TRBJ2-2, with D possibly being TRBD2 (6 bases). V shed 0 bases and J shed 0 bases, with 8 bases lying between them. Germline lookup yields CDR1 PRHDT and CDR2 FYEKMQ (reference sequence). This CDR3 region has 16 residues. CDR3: CASSLGAGTNTGELFF. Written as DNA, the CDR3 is TGTGCCAGCAGCTTAGGCGCGGGGACGAACACCGGGGAGCTGTTTTTT.

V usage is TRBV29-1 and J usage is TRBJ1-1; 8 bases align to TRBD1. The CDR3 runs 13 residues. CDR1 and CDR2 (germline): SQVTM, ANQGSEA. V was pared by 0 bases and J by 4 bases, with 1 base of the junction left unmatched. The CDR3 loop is CSVEDTGGTEAFF. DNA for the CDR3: TGCAGCGTTGAAGATACAGGGGGCACTGAAGCTTTCTTT.

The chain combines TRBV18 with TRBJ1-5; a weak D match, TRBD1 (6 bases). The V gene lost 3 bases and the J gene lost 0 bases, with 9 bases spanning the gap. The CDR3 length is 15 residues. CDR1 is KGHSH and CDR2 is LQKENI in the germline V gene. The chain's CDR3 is CASSPSQGSNQPQHF. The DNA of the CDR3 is TGTGCCAGCTCACCGTCACAGGGTAGCAATCAGCCCCAGCATTTT.

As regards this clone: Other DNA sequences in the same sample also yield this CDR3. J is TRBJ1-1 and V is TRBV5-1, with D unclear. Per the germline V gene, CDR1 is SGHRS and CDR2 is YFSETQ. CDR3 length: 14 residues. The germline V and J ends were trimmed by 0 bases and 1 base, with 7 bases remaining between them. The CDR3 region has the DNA TGCGCCAGCAGCTTGGCACCAGGGAACACTGAAGCTTTCTTT. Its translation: CASSLAPGNTEAFF.

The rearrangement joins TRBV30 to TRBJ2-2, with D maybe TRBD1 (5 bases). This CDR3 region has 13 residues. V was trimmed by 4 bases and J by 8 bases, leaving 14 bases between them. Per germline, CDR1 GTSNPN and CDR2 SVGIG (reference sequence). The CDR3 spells CAWNVGVRGELFF. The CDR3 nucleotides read TGTGCCTGGAATGTAGGGGTCCGGGGGGAGCTGTTTTTT.

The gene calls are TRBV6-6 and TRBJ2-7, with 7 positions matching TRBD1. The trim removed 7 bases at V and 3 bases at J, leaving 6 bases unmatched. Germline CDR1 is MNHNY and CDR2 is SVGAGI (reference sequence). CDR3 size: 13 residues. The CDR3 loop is CASKSQGVYEQYF. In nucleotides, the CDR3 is TGTGCCAGCAAGTCCCAGGGGGTCTACGAGCAGTACTTC.

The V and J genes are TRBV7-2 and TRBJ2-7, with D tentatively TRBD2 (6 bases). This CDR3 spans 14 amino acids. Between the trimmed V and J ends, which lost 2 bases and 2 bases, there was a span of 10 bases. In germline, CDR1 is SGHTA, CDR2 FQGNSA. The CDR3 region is CASSLTGLPYEQYF. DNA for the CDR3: TGTGCCAGCAGCTTAACGGGACTCCCCTACGAGCAGTACTTC.